Each of the 15 T cell receptor beta chains below was sequenced from the same sample in a study of tumor-infiltrating lymphocytes in primary liver carcinoma (dated by TCRdb to between 2016 and 2019). Sequencing was performed on an Illumina HiSeq 2500. Starting from 500 to 600 ng total RNA, TCRbeta-specific cDNA was produced by reverse transcription with a constant-region primer and ProtoScript II reverse transcriptase. Construction of the TCRbeta libraries relied on three nested rounds of multiplex PCR, following a slightly modified ARM-PCR procedure. Multiplex TRBV1-TRBV30 forward primers and a Cbeta reverse primer were used in the first two PCR rounds, each of which was run for approximately 10 cycles. TCRdb passed the public sequencing reads through fastp at Q25 and MiXCR, retaining productive beta sequences. Each CDR3 protein gets just one entry, which takes the most common genes and DNA from the rows behind it. Counted in this sample were approximately 190,000 distinct CDR3 sequences; around four fifths of them appeared once. Roughly 20% of the sample is held by the ten biggest clonotypes.

Without any cell sorting, total RNA and DNA were co-extracted from approximately 22-30 mg of bulk tissue using the AllPrep DNA/RNA mini kit. Sequencing used tumor tissue from primary liver carcinoma. The origin of the receptors is a man aged 40-50 years with primary liver carcinoma and hepatitis B virus infection.

The chain is built from TRBV11-2 and TRBJ2-1, with 8 bases aligning to TRBD2. The germline V gene has CDR1 SGHAT and CDR2 FQNNGV. This CDR3 spans 17 amino acids. V dropped 0 bases and J dropped 14; count of bases not matched to a gene: 18. The CDR3 spells CASSLDRGGRFYEEKFF. CDR3 nucleotides: TGTGCCAGCAGCTTAGATAGGGGCGGGAGGTTCTACGAAGAGAAGTTCTTC.

A remark on this clonotype: A read error may account for a junction end that differs from germline. The genes are TRBV5-5 and TRBJ1-4, with D possibly TRBD1 on 5 matching bases. This CDR3 contains 15 residues. From germline, CDR1 is SGHKS and CDR2 YYEKEE (reference sequence). CDR3 loop: CASRFQGSRGEELFF. The CDR3 nucleotides read TGTGCCAGCAGATTTCAGGGCTCGCGGGGTGAAGAACTGTTTTTT.

About this clonotype itself: The CDR3 end shows no conserved phenylalanine or tryptophan, and so a read error is likely. It is unclear where the CDR3 begins or ends on the DNA, so no DNA is shown, and the CDR3 is as TCRdb lists it. The gene calls are TRBV11-1 and TRBJ2-4; the D call TRBD2 from the table was never checked on the DNA. A total of 17 residues make up the CDR3, ends included. From germline, CDR1 is SGHAT and CDR2 FQDESV (reference sequence). CDR3 sequence: CASSFPWASGTKNIQYI.

Of note for this clonotype: This CDR3 fails to terminate in the conserved phenylalanine or tryptophan, so it likely reflects a read error. V usage is TRBV29-1 and J usage is TRBJ2-3; D uncertain. The CDR3 covers 12 residues. CDR1 and CDR2 (germline): SQVTM, ANQGSEA. The DNA of the CDR3 is TGCAGCGTTGTTCTTACCACAGTTACGCAGTATATT. It yields the protein CSVVLTTVTQYI.

On this clonotype: Germline is not matched at one junction end, which may reflect a read error. This chain links TRBV6-5 with TRBJ2-1, with 8 bases matching TRBD2. The CDR3 runs to 17 residues. Germline loops: CDR1 MNHEY, CDR2 SVGAGI. The CDR3 loop reads CASNYSGTSGRGNEQFF. CDR3 nucleotides: TGTGCCAGCAATTACTCCGGGACTAGTGGGAGAGGGAATGAGCAGTTCTTC.

A remark on this clonotype: This CDR3 fails to terminate in the conserved phenylalanine or tryptophan, so it likely reflects a read error. Here the CDR3 reads CRAAPGWGMNTEAFI. For the CDR3, the DNA is TGCAGAGCTGCCCCTGGATGGGGTATGAACACTGAAGCTTTCATT. The chain couples TRBV29-1 to TRBJ1-1; D gene ambiguous. The CDR3 is made up of 15 amino acids. Per the germline V gene, CDR1 is SQVTM and CDR2 is ANQGSEA.

Of note for this clonotype: A much larger clone differs from this one at a single base, so this may be a read error. The rearrangement joins TRBV28 to TRBJ2-7, with 8 bases aligning to TRBD1. Germline-derived CDR1 and CDR2 are MDHEN and SYDVKM. CDR3 size: 16 residues. CDR3 sequence (DNA): TGTGCCAGCAGCCCCCCCGGACAGGGTCAAAGGGGCGAGCAGAACTTC. It yields the protein CASSPPGQGQRGEQNF.

Notes on this clonotype: This sequence may be a read error, since a much larger clone differs from it by one base. The DNA is left out, because the CDR3 cannot be placed on it with certainty; the CDR3 is given as TCRdb lists it. This chain uses TRBV7-9 with TRBJ2-7. The CDR3 region is 15 residues in length, termini included. Germline CDR1 and CDR2: SEHNR and FQNEAQ (reference sequence). The CDR3 loop reads CASSFAGGSSYEPYF.

Of note for this clonotype: A much larger clone differs from this one at a single base, so this may be a read error. The chain combines TRBV5-1 with TRBJ2-7; 7 bases are a match to TRBD2. Germline values: CDR1 SGHRS, CDR2 YFSETQ. CDR3 size: 13 residues. CDR3 in DNA: TGCGTCAGCGCCCGCGGGAGTTCTTACGAGCAGTACTTC. It specifies CVSARGSSYEQYF.

Turning to this clonotype: One end of the junction is discordant with germline, which a read error may explain. The chain combines TRBV11-2 with TRBJ2-3; D unresolved. Germline V gene data show CDR1 as SGHAT and CDR2 as FQNNGV. The CDR3 is made up of 16 amino acids. The DNA of the CDR3 is TGTGCTAGCAACAGAAGAAGTACATGCAACACAGATACGCATTATTTT. Translated: CASNRRSTCNTDTHYF.

With respect to this clonotype: The conserved phenylalanine or tryptophan is not found at the CDR3 terminus, so this likely reflects a read error. The CDR3 region has the DNA TGTGCCAGCAGTGCGAGGACAGGGAGGACTGGGGAGCTGTTTTCT. As protein: CASSARTGRTGELFS. The V and J genes are TRBV28 and TRBJ2-2; 8 bases agree with TRBD1. V dropped 5 bases and J dropped 8; count of bases not matched to a gene: 10. This CDR3 is built from 15 residues. CDR1 and CDR2 from the germline V gene are MDHEN and SYDVKM.

Comment on this clonotype: One junction end does not reproduce the germline sequence, and a read error may be involved. The rearrangement joins TRBV5-6 to TRBJ1-5; D gene ambiguous. CDR1 is SGHDT and CDR2 is YYEEEE in the germline V gene. The CDR3 extends over 12 amino acids. The DNA of the CDR3 is TGTGCCATCAGCTTGGTGGATCAGCCCAAGCATTTT. This gives the protein CAISLVDQPKHF.

As regards this clonotype: One junction end does not reproduce the germline sequence, and a read error may be involved. The V gene is TRBV29-1, the J gene TRBJ2-2; 7 nucleotides line up with TRBD1. The germline V gene encodes CDR1 SQVTM and CDR2 ANQGSEA. This CDR3 is built from 16 residues. DNA of the CDR3: TGCAGCGTTGAAGGGTTGGACAGGATGGGCACCGGGGAGATGTTATTT. Its protein product is CSVEGLDRMGTGEMLF.

This clonotype was seen repeatedly, ten times or more. CDR3 in DNA: TGTGCCACTAGTCCGCGGGGTGGGCCTAACGAGCAGTACTTC. It yields the protein CATSPRGGPNEQYF. The V gene is TRBV10-3, the J gene TRBJ2-7; possible D gene TRBD2, 6 bases. There are 14 residues in the CDR3. V lost 10 bases and J lost 5, with 21 bases in between. CDR1 is ENHRY and CDR2 is SYGVKD in the germline V gene.

This rearrangement joins TRBV6-1 to TRBJ2-1; 12 bases fit TRBD2. The V gene's germline CDR1 is MNHNS and CDR2 SASEGT. The CDR3 spans 15 residues. The J segment lost 5 bases and the V segment lost 7 bases, leaving 6 bases of the junction unmatched. The DNA of the CDR3 is TGTGCCAGCAAAGACAGACTAGCGGGAGACAATGAGCAGTTCTTC. Its translation is CASKDRLAGDNEQFF.